This T cell receptor (beta chain) stems from a study of OX40 agonist ivuxolimab in advanced cancers. Regarding the complete study: The costimulatory receptor OX40 (CD134) was targeted by ivuxolimab, a fully human IgG2 agonistic monoclonal antibody. Intravenous ivuxolimab was administered to patients every 2 weeks at six dose levels: 0.01, 0.1, 0.3, 1.5, 3 and 10 mg/kg. Of the roughly 50 dose-escalation patients, hepatocellular carcinoma was present in around 20, melanoma in roughly 15, renal cell carcinoma in 9 and head and neck cancer in 9. In the dose-escalation cohort, about four fifths of patients were male, and the mean age was 60 years with a range of roughly 20 to 85. Prior anti-PD-1, anti-PD-L1 or anti-CTLA-4 therapy was permitted, and checkpoint inhibitors had been received by roughly two fifths of dose-escalation patients. Partial responses occurred in three dose-escalation patients: two with cutaneous melanoma and one with hepatocellular carcinoma. The purpose of peripheral TCRbeta sequencing was to test whether ivuxolimab changed TCR sequence diversity and led to clonal T-cell expansion. The paper describes the monotherapy dose-escalation part (N ≈ 51 patients) of the phase I trial of ivuxolimab. General findings and caveats noted by the study authors: After ivuxolimab, more expanded clones were found on average in CD8+ T cells than in CD4+ T cells. Low levels of normalized T-cell clonal expansion were also seen in some patients who did not respond. In the 0.1-3.0 mg/kg groups, partial responders were among the patients with the lowest normalized peripheral clonal expansion, particularly in CD8+ T cells. Antigen specificity was not determined for the clonally expanded peripheral T cells. At doses from 0.1 to 3.0 mg/kg, clonal expansion was seen in both CD4+ and CD8+ blood T cells between baseline and week 6.

To sequence the TCRbeta CDR3 region, genomic DNA was isolated from the sorted cells. TCRbeta CDR3 regions were sequenced using the immunoSEQ Assay. TCRdb mirrors the immuneACCESS table, restricted to in-frame sequences. Some clones are absent from its copies; in checked studies, under half trace to an unresolved V gene, and the reason for the others is unknown. This sample comprises some 72,000 clones, roughly 90% of them detected only once. Together, the top ten hold about 0.54% of the sample. Of note for this clone: Its antigen is unknown. No per-base quality is available; no much larger clone lies one base away.

The trial excluded patients who had a history of autoimmune disease or who were on systemic immunosuppression. Peripheral blood for TCR sequencing was collected from all dose cohorts at baseline, on cycle 4 day 1, and on cycle 7 day 1. The samples were drawn from a first-in-human, open-label, multicenter phase I dose-escalation trial of ivuxolimab. Adults with locally advanced or metastatic melanoma, renal cell, hepatocellular, or head and neck squamous cell carcinoma were enrolled in the trial. Before TCR sequencing, CD4+ and CD8+ T cells were separately sorted from peripheral blood. The trim is 2 bases for V and 5 bases for J, with a gap of 16 bases between the germline ends. The CDR3 measures 16 amino acids from cysteine to phenylalanine. Only the CDR3 DNA is retained, 48 bases long and in frame from the first base. From the germline V gene, CDR1 is MDHEN and CDR2 is SYDVKM.

The TCR originated in an adult with an advanced solid tumor such as melanoma, head and neck, liver or kidney cancer. Recombination joined TRBV28 with TRBJ1-5; matching of 6 bases hints at TRBD1 as the D gene. The sample was CD4+ or CD8+ T cells sorted from blood, taken in a trial of the OX40 agonist ivuxolimab. The CDR3 corresponds to CASSLPLVAGDQPQHF. DNA sequence: TGTGCCAGCAGTTTACCCCTAGTGGCAGGGGATCAGCCCCAGCATTTT.